These 5 T cell receptor beta chains originate from one sample sequenced in a study of human thymus T cells (dated by TCRdb to between 2020 and 2021). Preparation of the library involved the immunoSEQ multiplex PCR assay. The clones in this table, taken by TCRdb from immuneACCESS, are in-frame only. Not every clone is retained; where verified, under half of the shortfall comes from an unresolved V gene, and the cause of the rest is unknown. Counted in this sample were some 120,000 clones; around 94% of them appeared once. Together, the top ten hold 0.02% to 0.03% of the sample. The thymus tissue came from surgical resects taken out during corrective cardiac surgery. The sequenced sample consisted of thymus tissue. The receptors here all came from a boy under two years old with a congenital heart defect but otherwise immunologically healthy.

The V gene is TRBV6-1, the J gene TRBJ2-1; D perhaps matches TRBD2 (5 bases). V lost 2 bases and J 0 bases, leaving 11 bases between the germline ends. CDR1 and CDR2 from the germline V gene are MNHNS and SASEGT. The CDR3 is made up of 16 amino acids. This chain's CDR3 is CASSEFRLASYNEQFF. In nucleotides, the CDR3 is TGTGCCAGCAGTGAATTTAGGCTAGCCTCCTACAATGAGCAGTTCTTC.

The chain combines TRBV9 with TRBJ2-5; perhaps D is TRBD1 or TRBD2 (5 bases each). With 0 bases removed from V and 5 bases from J, the gap between germline ends came to 14 bases. In germline, CDR1 is SGDLS, CDR2 YYNGEE. The CDR3 spans 15 residues. For the CDR3, the DNA is TGTGCCAGCAGCGTAGGGGGCTCCACGGGGGAGACCCAGTACTTC. It encodes CASSVGGSTGETQYF.

This clone showed up just once. V usage is TRBV19 and J usage is TRBJ2-3, with 10 bases aligning to TRBD2. The CDR3 consists of 12 residues. V gave up 6 bases and J gave up 8 bases; unmatched junction bases: 2. Germline V gene data show CDR1 as LNHDA and CDR2 as SQIVND (reference sequence). CDR3 nucleotides: TGTGCCAGTAGGTCTAGCGGGGGTACGCAGTATTTT. Its translation is CASRSSGGTQYF.

The chain has TRBV4-1 and TRBJ2-3; D not resolved. Trimming took off 0 bases at V and 2 bases at J, with 12 bases between the two ends. In germline, CDR1 is MGHRA, CDR2 YSYEKL. The CDR3 has 16 residues. CDR3 in amino acids: CASSQDRQILTDTQYF. The CDR3 DNA follows: TGCGCCAGCAGCCAAGATAGGCAGATTCTCACAGATACGCAGTATTTT.

This clone has only one observation. The chain uses TRBV30 and TRBJ1-1; 10 nucleotides align to TRBD1. Germline V lookup: CDR1 GTSNPN, CDR2 SVGIG (reference sequence). Unmatched junction bases numbered 23, after V lost 2 bases and J lost 5 bases. This CDR3 has 20 amino acids. The CDR3 bases are TGTGCCTGGAGTTTCCTCGCCCTGGACAGGGGGGTATCCCTGCGTACTGAAGCTTTCTTT. It encodes CAWSFLALDRGVSLRTEAFF.